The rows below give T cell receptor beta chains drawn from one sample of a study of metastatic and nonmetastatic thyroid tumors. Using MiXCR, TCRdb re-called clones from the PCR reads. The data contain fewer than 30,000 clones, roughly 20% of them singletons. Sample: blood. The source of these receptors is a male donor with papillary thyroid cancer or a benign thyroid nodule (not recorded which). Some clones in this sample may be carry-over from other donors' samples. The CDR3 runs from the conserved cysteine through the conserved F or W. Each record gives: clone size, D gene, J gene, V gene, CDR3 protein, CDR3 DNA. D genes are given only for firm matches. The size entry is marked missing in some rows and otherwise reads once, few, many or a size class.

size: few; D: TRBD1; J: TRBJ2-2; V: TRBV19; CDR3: CASTGGVYTGELFF; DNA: TGTGCCAGTACAGGGGGTGTGTACACCGGGGAGCTGTTTTTT
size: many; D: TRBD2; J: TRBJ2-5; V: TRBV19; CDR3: CASSIRGGRGKETQYF; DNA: TGTGCCAGTAGTATTCGTGGCGGGAGGGGAAAAGAGACCCAGTACTTC
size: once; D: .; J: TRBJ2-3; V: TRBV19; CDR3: CASSSRDTFTDRQDF; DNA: TGTGCCAGTAGTAGCCGGGACACGTTCACAGATAGGCAGGATTTT
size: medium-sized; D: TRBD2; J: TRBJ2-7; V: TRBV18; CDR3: CASSPPGTSVLYEQYF; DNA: TGTGCCAGCTCACCGCCCGGGACTAGCGTACTCTACGAGCAGTACTTC
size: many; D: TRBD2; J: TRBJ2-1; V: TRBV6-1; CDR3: CASNIAGVANEQFF; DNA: TGTGCCAGCAACATAGCGGGGGTGGCGAATGAGCAGTTCTTC
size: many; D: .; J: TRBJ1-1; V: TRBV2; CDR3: CASSVRTRDIALTEAFF; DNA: TGTGCCAGCAGCGTGCGGACGAGGGACATAGCTTTGACTGAAGCTTTCTTT
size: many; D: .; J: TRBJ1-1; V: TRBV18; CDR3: CASSLVARGPLNTEAFF; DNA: TGTGCCAGCTCACTGGTAGCGAGGGGCCCTCTGAACACTGAAGCTTTCTTT
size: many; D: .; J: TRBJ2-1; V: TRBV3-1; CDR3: CASSQDFLTAAQFF; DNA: TGTGCCAGCAGCCAAGACTTTCTTACGGCCGCGCAGTTCTTC
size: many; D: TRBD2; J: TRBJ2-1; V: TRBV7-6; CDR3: CASSPRVAGYEQFF; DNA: TGTGCCAGCAGCCCAAGGGTAGCGGGATATGAGCAGTTCTTC
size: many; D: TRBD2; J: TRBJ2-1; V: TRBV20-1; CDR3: CSASSGTSGRAGNNEQFF; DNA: TGCAGTGCTAGTTCCGGGACTAGCGGGAGGGCGGGGAACAATGAGCAGTTCTTC
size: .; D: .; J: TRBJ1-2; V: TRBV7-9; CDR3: CASSLGQGANYGYTF; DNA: TGTGCCAGCAGCTTAGGGCAGGGCGCTAACTATGGCTACACCTTC
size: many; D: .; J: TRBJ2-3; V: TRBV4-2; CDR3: CASSHLTWDTQYF; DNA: TGTGCCAGCAGCCACTTGACGTGGGATACGCAGTATTTT
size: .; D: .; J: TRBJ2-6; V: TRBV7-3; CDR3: CASGSTRGSVNSGANILTF; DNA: TGTGCCAGCGGCTCAACGCGTGGCAGCGTCAACTCTGGGGCCAACATCCTGACTTTC
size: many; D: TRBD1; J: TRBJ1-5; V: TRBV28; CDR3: CASSYGTGAFDKPQHF; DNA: TGTGCCAGCAGCTATGGGACAGGGGCTTTTGATAAGCCCCAGCATTTT
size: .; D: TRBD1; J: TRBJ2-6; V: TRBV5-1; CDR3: CASSLGTGVAGANVLTF; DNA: TGCGCCAGCAGCTTGGGGACAGGGGTCGCTGGGGCCAACGTCCTGACTTTC
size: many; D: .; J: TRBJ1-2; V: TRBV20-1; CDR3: CSASDSFNYGYTF; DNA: TGCAGTGCATCCGACAGCTTTAACTATGGCTACACCTTC
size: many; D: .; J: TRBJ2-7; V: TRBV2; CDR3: CASSPPGEQYF; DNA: TGTGCCAGCAGTCCCCCTGGCGAGCAGTACTTC
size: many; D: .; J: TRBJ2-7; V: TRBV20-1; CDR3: CSALTHRSYEQYF; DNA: TGCAGTGCTCTCACACACAGAAGCTACGAGCAGTACTTC
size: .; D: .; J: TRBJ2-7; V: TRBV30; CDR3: CAWSVHEQYF; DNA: TGTGCCTGGAGTGTACACGAGCAGTACTTC
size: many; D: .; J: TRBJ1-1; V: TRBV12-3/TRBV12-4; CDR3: CASSSRPRGNTEAFF; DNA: TGTGCCAGCAGTTCCAGACCGAGGGGCAACACTGAAGCTTTCTTT
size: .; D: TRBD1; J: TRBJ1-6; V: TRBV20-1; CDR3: CSARDRGNSPLHF; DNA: TGCAGTGCTAGGGACAGGGGGAATTCACCCCTCCACTTT
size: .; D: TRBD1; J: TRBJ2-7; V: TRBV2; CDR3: CASSGTDRGTKQYF; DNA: TGTGCCAGCAGTGGGACGGACAGGGGTACAAAGCAGTACTTC
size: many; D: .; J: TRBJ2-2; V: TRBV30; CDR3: CAWSRMGSGTGELFF; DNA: TGTGCCTGGAGTAGGATGGGGTCGGGCACCGGGGAGCTGTTTTTT
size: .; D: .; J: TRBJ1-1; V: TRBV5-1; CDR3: CASRATLGDTEAFF; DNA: TGCGCCAGCAGGGCTACTCTTGGGGACACTGAAGCTTTCTTT
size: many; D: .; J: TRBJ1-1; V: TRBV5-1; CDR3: CASSSDARKSTTTEAFF; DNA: TGCGCCAGCAGCTCGGATGCAAGGAAAAGCACGACCACTGAAGCTTTCTTT
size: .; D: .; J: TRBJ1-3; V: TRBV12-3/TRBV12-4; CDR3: CASSYDRGMGGTGNTIYF; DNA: TGTGCCAGCAGTTATGATCGAGGGATGGGGGGGACTGGAAACACCATATATTTT
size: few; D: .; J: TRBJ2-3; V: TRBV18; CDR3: CASSPTPGDTQYF; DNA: TGTGCCAGCTCACCGACTCCGGGAGATACGCAGTATTTT
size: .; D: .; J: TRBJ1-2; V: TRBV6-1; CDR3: CASPGQYYGYTF; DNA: TGTGCCAGCCCAGGTCAATACTATGGCTACACCTTC
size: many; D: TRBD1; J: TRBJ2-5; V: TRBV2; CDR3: CASSGQGGGETQYF; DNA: TGTGCCAGCAGTGGACAGGGGGGTGGAGAGACCCAGTACTTC
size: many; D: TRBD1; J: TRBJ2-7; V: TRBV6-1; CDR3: CASRLTGSYERYF; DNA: TGTGCCAGCAGATTGACAGGGTCCTACGAGCGGTACTTC
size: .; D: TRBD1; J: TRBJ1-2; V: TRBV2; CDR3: CASTHGRGSRGYTF; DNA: TGTGCCAGCACCCACGGCAGGGGGTCTCGAGGCTACACCTTC
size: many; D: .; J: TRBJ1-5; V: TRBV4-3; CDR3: CASSQERYLNQPQHF; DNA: TGCGCCAGCAGCCAAGAACGGTACCTTAATCAGCCCCAGCATTTT
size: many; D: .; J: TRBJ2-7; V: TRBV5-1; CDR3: CASSLLWGYEQYF; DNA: TGCGCCAGCAGCTTGCTCTGGGGGTACGAGCAGTACTTC
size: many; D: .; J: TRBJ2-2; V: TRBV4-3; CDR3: CASSPSRDLYTGELFF; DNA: TGCGCCAGCAGCCCGTCCCGGGACCTTTACACCGGGGAGCTGTTTTTT
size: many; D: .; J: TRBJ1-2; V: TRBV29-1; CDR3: CSVVGINVGGEGYTF; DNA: TGCAGCGTTGTGGGAATAAACGTAGGCGGGGAGGGCTACACCTTC
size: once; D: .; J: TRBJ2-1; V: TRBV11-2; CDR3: CASSLGTGRDNEQFF; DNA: TGTGCCAGCAGCTTAGGAACCGGGAGAGACAATGAGCAGTTCTTC
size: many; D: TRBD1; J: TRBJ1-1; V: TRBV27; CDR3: CASSPRGIKMNTEAFF; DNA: TGTGCCAGCAGTCCCAGGGGGATTAAAATGAACACTGAAGCTTTCTTT
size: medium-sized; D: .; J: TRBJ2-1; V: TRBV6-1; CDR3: CASSVLRYNEQFF; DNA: TGTGCCAGCAGCGTACTCAGGTACAATGAGCAGTTCTTC
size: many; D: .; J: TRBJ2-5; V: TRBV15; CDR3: CATSRDSETQYF; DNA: TGTGCCACCAGCAGAGATTCGGAGACCCAGTACTTC
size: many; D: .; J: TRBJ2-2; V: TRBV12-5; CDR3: CASGLPPGELFF; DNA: TGTGCTAGTGGTTTGCCCCCCGGGGAGCTGTTTTTT
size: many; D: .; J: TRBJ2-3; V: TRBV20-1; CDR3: CSARVARGADTQYF; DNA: TGCAGTGCTAGGGTCGCGAGGGGCGCAGATACGCAGTATTTT
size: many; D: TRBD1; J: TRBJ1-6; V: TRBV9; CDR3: CASSVFDRVGNSPLHF; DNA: TGTGCCAGCAGCGTTTTCGACAGGGTCGGGAATTCACCCCTCCACTTT
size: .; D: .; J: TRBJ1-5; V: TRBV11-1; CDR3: CANSLGMRVDSNQPQHF; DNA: TGTGCCAACAGCTTAGGTATGAGGGTGGATAGCAATCAGCCCCAGCATTTT